These 26 T cell receptor beta chains share one sample of origin, sequenced in a study of long-term antiretroviral therapy in people with HIV. Runs used v3.0 of the immunoSEQ assay and were done at survey level. TCRdb keeps only in-frame clones here, not all; method: immunoSEQ multiplex PCR. The data show around 39,000 clones, roughly four fifths seen once. Sequencing was performed on unsorted PBMCs, taken 1 year after starting antiretroviral therapy. The receptors come from a young man with HIV.

V is TRBV7-9 and J is TRBJ1-1, with TRBD1 as a possible D gene (6 bases). The CDR3 length is 13 residues. V was shortened by 5 bases and J by 6 bases, with 13 bases between the two germline ends. Germline values: CDR1 SEHNR, CDR2 FQNEAQ (reference sequence). CDR3 nucleotides: TGTGCCAGCAGCCCGCCGGACAGAGCTGAAGCTTTCTTT. This encodes CASSPPDRAEAFF.

This chain uses TRBV7-6 with TRBJ1-1, with TRBD1 as a possible D gene (6 bases). Trimming took off 2 bases at V and 2 bases at J, with 15 bases between the two ends. CDR1 and CDR2 (germline): SGHVS, FNYEAQ. The CDR3 is 16 amino acids. For the CDR3, the DNA is TGTGCCAGCAGCTTAACGATCAGGGGCTTTAACACTGAAGCTTTCTTT. Its translation is CASSLTIRGFNTEAFF.

This chain joins TRBV19 and TRBJ1-1; unclear D gene. The germline CDR1 and CDR2 sequences are LNHDA and SQIVND (reference sequence). The V end was cut by 3 bases, the J end by 4 bases, with 9 bases between. The CDR3 covers 13 residues. The CDR3 protein is CASSIVRSTEAFF. CDR3 bases: TGTGCCAGTAGTATTGTGCGTAGCACTGAAGCTTTCTTT.

This clone was observed a handful of times. The chain joins TRBV7-3 to TRBJ1-2, with D possibly being TRBD1 (6 bases). The V gene lost 5 bases and the J gene lost 7 bases, with 23 bases spanning the gap. This CDR3 contains 16 residues. Germline V gene sequence: CDR1 SGHTA, CDR2 FQGTGA. The CDR3, as DNA: TGTGCCAGCAGCCACGGTGCTCTTTTACAGGGAGGTGGCTACACCTTC. Protein: CASSHGALLQGGGYTF.

The gene calls are TRBV27 and TRBJ1-2, with D uncertain. Germline V gene data show CDR1 as MNHEY and CDR2 as SMNVEV (reference sequence). The CDR3 has 13 amino acids. The germline V and J ends were trimmed by 7 bases and 0 bases, with 9 bases remaining between them. CDR3 DNA sequence: TGTGCCAGCAATGGGGTCCCTAACTATGGCTACACCTTC. Translation: CASNGVPNYGYTF.

The J gene is TRBJ1-6, the V gene TRBV10-1; 7 bases are shared with TRBD1. Trimming cost V 6 bases and J 4 bases; bases outside gene matches: 3. The CDR3 spans 14 residues. Germline V lookup: CDR1 WNHNN, CDR2 SYGVQD (reference sequence). CDR3 coding DNA: TGCGCCAGCAGCCCGGGACAGTATAATTCACCCCTCCACTTT. It specifies CASSPGQYNSPLHF.

This rearrangement joins TRBV5-8 to TRBJ2-2, with D possibly being TRBD1 (5 bases). This CDR3 contains 17 residues. V was pared by 4 bases and J by 2 bases, with 18 bases between. Germline CDR1 SGHTS, CDR2 YDEGEE. CDR3 nucleotide sequence: TGTGCCAGCAGCCCCCCCGGGTTCAGGACAAACACCGGGGAGCTGTTTTTT. Translation gives CASSPPGFRTNTGELFF. Variable domain in full (rest from reference TRBV5-8 and TRBJ2-2): EAGVTQSPTHLIKTRGQQATLRCSPISGHTSVYWYQQALGLGLQFLLWYDEGEERNRGNFPPRFSGRQFPNYSSELNVNALELEDSALYLCASSPPGFRTNTGELFFGEGSRLTVL.

The V call is TRBV5-1, the J call TRBJ1-1; TRBD1 matches 7 bases. The CDR3 is 15 amino acids. V was pared by 0 bases and J by 1 base, with 3 bases of the junction left unmatched. Per the germline V gene, CDR1 is SGHRS and CDR2 is YFSETQ. CDR3 DNA sequence: TGCGCCAGCAGCTTGGCCGGGACAGAGAACACTGAAGCTTTCTTT. It yields the protein CASSLAGTENTEAFF.

The rearrangement links TRBV7-9 to TRBJ2-5; TRBD1 agrees at 7 bases. Losses at the gene ends were 5 bases for V and 1 base for J; bases not matched to a gene: 7. This CDR3 is 15 amino acids long. Germline assignment: CDR1 SEHNR and CDR2 FQNEAQ (reference sequence). DNA of the CDR3: TGTGCCAGCAGCCCTCCGACAGGGAGCCAAGAGACCCAGTACTTC. Its protein is CASSPPTGSQETQYF.

V gene TRBV27 combines with J gene TRBJ2-7, with TRBD2 matching over 9 bases. The V gene end was trimmed by 8 bases and the J gene end by 6 bases; junction bases not matched to a gene: 20. Germline loops: CDR1 MNHEY, CDR2 SMNVEV (reference sequence). This CDR3 spans 17 amino acids. The CDR3 region has the DNA TGTGCCAGCTCCTCAATAGGTAGCGGGGGCCCCCTCAGCGAGCAGTACTTC. This encodes CASSSIGSGGPLSEQYF.

This clone has just one count. This chain joins TRBV9 and TRBJ1-1, with 8 bases that match TRBD1. Germline-derived CDR1 and CDR2 are SGDLS and YYNGEE. The V segment lost 7 bases and the J segment 4 bases; nucleotides outside the gene matches: 6. CDR3 size: 13 residues. The CDR3, as DNA: TGTGCCAGCGGCAGGGGGCGGCTCACTGAAGCTTTCTTT. It specifies CASGRGRLTEAFF. The full variable domain, with the rest looked up from reference TRBV9 and TRBJ1-1, is DSGVTQTPKHLITATGQRVTLRCSPRSGDLSVYWYQQSLDQGLQFLIQYYNGEERAKGNILERFSAQQFPDLHSELNLSSLELGDSALYFCASGRGRLTEAFFGQGTRLTVV.

CDR3 DNA: TGTGCCAGCTCGGGGACAGGCGCTTACGAGCAGTACTTC. Protein: CASSGTGAYEQYF. This chain links TRBV18 with TRBJ2-7; 8 bases map to TRBD1. CDR1 KGHSH and CDR2 LQKENI come from the germline V gene. J was trimmed by 4 bases and V by 6 bases; bases with no gene match: 5. The CDR3 length is 13 residues.

About this clone: At one boundary the junction diverges from the germline segment, which might be a read error. This chain uses TRBV7-6 with TRBJ2-3; D may be TRBD1 or TRBD2 (5 bases each). Looked up from germline, CDR1 is SGHVS and CDR2 is FNYEAQ. The CDR3 covers 14 residues. Here the CDR3 DNA reads TGTGCCAGCAGCTCAGGGACGGGCACCGATACGCAGTATTTT. Translating gives CASSSGTGTDTQYF.

DNA of the CDR3: TGTGCCAGTAGTATAGTAGCTAACTATGGCTACACCTTC. Its translation is CASSIVANYGYTF. The genes are TRBV19 and TRBJ1-2; no reliable D call. Trimming cost V 1 base and J 0 bases, with 3 bases left between them. Looked up from germline, CDR1 is LNHDA and CDR2 is SQIVND (reference sequence). The CDR3 is 13 residues long. The full variable domain, its missing parts supplied by reference TRBV19 and TRBJ1-2, is DGGITQSPKYLFRKEGQNVTLSCEQNLNHDAMYWYRQDPGQGLRLIYYSQIVNDFQKGDIAEGYSVSREKKESFPLTVTSAQKNPTAFYLCASSIVANYGYTFGSGTRLTVV.

This sequence joins TRBV6-5 and TRBJ2-7, with 7 nucleotides matching TRBD1. Germline assignment: CDR1 MNHEY and CDR2 SVGAGI. V lost 10 bases and J lost 2; bases outside the gene matches: 2. The length of the CDR3 is 11 residues. The CDR3 bases are TGTGCCACCACAGGGGCCTACGAGCAGTACTTC. Translating gives CATTGAYEQYF.

The chain recombines TRBV27 with TRBJ1-2, with TRBD1 identical over 7 bases. The CDR3 is 18 amino acids. Germline V lookup: CDR1 MNHEY, CDR2 SMNVEV (reference sequence). V lost 4 bases, J lost 0 bases, and 14 bases stayed unmatched. The CDR3 DNA is TGTGCCAGCAGTTCGGGACAGTCGGGTGGGCTAGCTAACTATGGCTACACCTTC. It is translated as CASSSGQSGGLANYGYTF.

The chain couples TRBV9 to TRBJ2-3; the D is unclear. Looked up from germline, CDR1 is SGDLS and CDR2 is YYNGEE. The CDR3 covers 16 residues. The germline V and J ends were trimmed by 1 base and 2 bases, with 14 bases remaining between them. CDR3 bases: TGTGCCAGCAGCGTAAGTCCAGTCCTTTCCACAGATACGCAGTATTTT. Translated: CASSVSPVLSTDTQYF. The variable domain in full, completed from reference TRBV9 and TRBJ2-3, reads DSGVTQTPKHLITATGQRVTLRCSPRSGDLSVYWYQQSLDQGLQFLIQYYNGEERAKGNILERFSAQQFPDLHSELNLSSLELGDSALYFCASSVSPVLSTDTQYFGPGTRLTVL.

This clone appeared a few times. The same CDR3 is also encoded by other DNA sequences in this sample. The chain couples TRBV6-4 to TRBJ2-2; unclear D gene. This CDR3 has 13 amino acids. Germline CDR1 reads MRHNA; CDR2 reads SNTAGT. Between the trimmed V and J ends, which lost 0 bases and 7 bases, there was a span of 6 bases. The CDR3 region has the DNA TGTGCCAGCAGTGACTCTAGTCACGGGGAGCTGTTTTTT. It translates to CASSDSSHGELFF.

V is TRBV4-1 and J is TRBJ1-4, with TRBD1 as a possible D gene (6 bases). V dropped 4 bases and J dropped 4 bases, with 16 bases sitting between them. The CDR3 runs to 16 residues. Per germline, CDR1 MGHRA and CDR2 YSYEKL. CDR3 bases: TGCGCCAGCAGCCTTCTCCCCGACAGGAATAATGAAAAACTGTTTTTT. It codes for CASSLLPDRNNEKLFF.

A few counts support this clone. CDR3 DNA: TGCGCCAGCAGCCCCGGGACAGCTAGGAATTCACCCCTCCACTTT. As protein: CASSPGTARNSPLHF. The chain recombines TRBV4-1 with TRBJ1-6; 7 nucleotides agree with TRBD1. V lost 4 bases, J lost 7 bases, and 7 bases stayed unmatched. The CDR3 extends over 15 amino acids. The germline gives CDR1 MGHRA, CDR2 YSYEKL.

The genes are TRBV9 and TRBJ2-5; possibly TRBD2 for D (6 bases). The ends were cut back, 3 bases at V and 4 bases at J, with 13 bases in the middle. The CDR3 contains 14 residues. The germline V gene encodes CDR1 SGDLS and CDR2 YYNGEE. The CDR3 sequence is CASSAGTGRETQYF. The CDR3, as DNA: TGTGCCAGCAGCGCCGGGACCGGGAGAGAGACCCAGTACTTC. Supplemented by reference TRBV9 and TRBJ2-5, the full variable domain reads DSGVTQTPKHLITATGQRVTLRCSPRSGDLSVYWYQQSLDQGLQFLIQYYNGEERAKGNILERFSAQQFPDLHSELNLSSLELGDSALYFCASSAGTGRETQYFGPGTRLLVL.

This chain connects TRBV27 to TRBJ2-7, with D perhaps matching TRBD1 (6 bases). Germline CDR1 is MNHEY and CDR2 is SMNVEV (reference sequence). The V end lost 5 bases, the J end lost 5 bases, and 19 bases lay between the germline ends. The CDR3 length is 15 residues. CDR3 coding DNA: TGTGCCAGCAGTCCGCTAGGGGGAGTTGCCCACGAGCAGTACTTC. Protein sequence: CASSPLGGVAHEQYF.

This chain links TRBV5-8 with TRBJ2-3; no clear D gene. The ends were cut back, 10 bases at V and 0 bases at J, with 15 bases in the middle. This CDR3 has 14 amino acids. Looked up from germline, CDR1 is SGHTS and CDR2 is YDEGEE. Written as DNA, the CDR3 is TGTGCCGCGGAGCAGTCCTATAGCACAGATACGCAGTATTTT. Translating it yields CAAEQSYSTDTQYF. The full variable domain, with the rest looked up from reference TRBV5-8 and TRBJ2-3, is EAGVTQSPTHLIKTRGQQATLRCSPISGHTSVYWYQQALGLGLQFLLWYDEGEERNRGNFPPRFSGRQFPNYSSELNVNALELEDSALYLCAAEQSYSTDTQYFGPGTRLTVL.

The J gene is TRBJ2-1, the V gene TRBV4-1, with D perhaps matching TRBD1 (5 bases). Germline lookup yields CDR1 MGHRA and CDR2 YSYEKL. This CDR3 contains 12 residues. Trimming cost V 6 bases and J 4 bases, with 7 bases left between them. The chain's CDR3 is CASRDSYNEQFF. CDR3 DNA sequence: TGCGCCAGCAGAGACAGTTACAATGAGCAGTTCTTC.

J is TRBJ1-2 and V is TRBV2; no firm D call. CDR3 length: 12 residues. V was clipped by 6 bases and J by 5 bases, with 10 bases between them. Per the germline V gene, CDR1 is SNHLY and CDR2 is FYNNEI. In DNA, the CDR3 is TGTGCCAGCAGGTATGAGGCTTATGGCTACACCTTC. It is translated as CASRYEAYGYTF.

The rearrangement joins TRBV5-1 to TRBJ2-1; D is perhaps TRBD2 (6 bases). V was shortened by 2 bases and J by 7 bases, with 7 bases between the two germline ends. Germline V gives CDR1 SGHRS, CDR2 YFSETQ. The CDR3 is 12 residues long. The CDR3 sequence is CASSFGGNEQFF. In DNA, the CDR3 is TGCGCCAGCAGCTTTGGGGGGAATGAGCAGTTCTTC. The full variable domain, its missing parts supplied by reference TRBV5-1 and TRBJ2-1, is KAGVTQTPRYLIKTRGQQVTLSCSPISGHRSVSWYQQTPGQGLQFLFEYFSETQRNKGNFPGRFSGRQFSNSRSEMNVSTLELGDSALYLCASSFGGNEQFFGPGTRLTVL.